These 19 T cell receptor beta chains came from one sample sequenced in a study of T cell repertoires in cytomegalovirus infection. MiXCR was run by TCRdb on the reads, yielding one entry per CDR3 protein. Here the sample spans approximately 400,000 distinct CDR3 sequences, about 33% being singletons. Material: PBMCs. Receptor source: a human donor in good health (CMV status not recorded). Some clones in this sample may be carry-over from other donors' samples.

V gene TRBV20-1 combines with J gene TRBJ1-1; D is unclear. Germline V gives CDR1 DFQATT, CDR2 SNEGSKA (reference sequence). V lost 2 bases and J lost 9, with 10 bases in between. The CDR3 has 11 amino acids. The CDR3 DNA follows: TGCAGTGCTAGAAAATCTGGGCAAGCTTTCTTT. Encoded protein: CSARKSGQAFF.

This clonotype was counted only a few times. The chain has TRBV7-2 and TRBJ2-3; 13 positions match TRBD2. Trimming cost V 2 bases and J 0 bases; bases outside gene matches: 8. Germline CDR1 reads SGHTA; CDR2 reads FQGNSA. The CDR3 extends over 19 amino acids. The DNA for the CDR3 is TGTGCCAGCAGCTTACTAGGACTAGCGGGGGCCATAAGCACAGATACGCAGTATTTT. It codes for CASSLLGLAGAISTDTQYF.

CDR3 sequence reads: CASSTNSPGDFF. The CDR3 bases are TGTGCCAGTAGTACTAATTCTCCGGGAGATTTCTTT. This chain joins TRBV19 and TRBJ1-1; D remains unclear. Germline CDR1 and CDR2: LNHDA and SQIVND (reference sequence). V was shortened by 4 bases and J by 13 bases, with 16 bases between the two germline ends. The CDR3 extends over 12 amino acids.

A word on this clonotype: A much bigger clone sits one base away, suggesting this may be a read error. The rearrangement joins TRBV7-2 to TRBJ2-3; D is unclear. The CDR3 has 12 amino acids. CDR1 and CDR2 from the germline V gene are SGHTA and FQGNSA. CDR3 in amino acids: CASRRSTDTKYF. CDR3 bases: TGTGCCAGCAGGCGAAGCACAGATACGAAGTATTTT.

This clonotype was seen repeatedly, ten times or more. V is TRBV7-2 and J is TRBJ2-3; D unclear. This CDR3 has 11 residues. Germline V gives CDR1 SGHTA, CDR2 FQGNSA. V lost 9 bases and J lost 6, with 10 bases in between. The CDR3 nucleotides are TGTGCCAGTACCCTCTTCGATACGCAGTATTTT. Translation gives CASTLFDTQYF.

For this clonotype: This sequence may be a read error, since a much larger clone differs from it by one base. This rearrangement joins TRBV6-5 to TRBJ1-1, with D unresolved. The ends were cut back, 4 bases at V and 4 bases at J, with 16 bases in the middle. Germline lookup yields CDR1 MNHEY and CDR2 SVGAGI. This CDR3 has 15 amino acids. The CDR3 reads CASSFRPLGSTEAFF. The CDR3 coding sequence is TGTGCCAGCAGTTTCAGACCCCTCGGGTCCACTGAAGCTTTCTTT.

The sample holds a few counts of this clonotype. The J gene is TRBJ2-2, the V gene TRBV29-1; D not resolved. The V end was cut by 5 bases, the J end by 2 bases, with 12 bases between. Germline values: CDR1 SQVTM, CDR2 ANQGSEA. The CDR3 has 14 amino acids. CDR3 protein: CSVLDRSNTGELFF. For the CDR3, the DNA is TGCAGCGTTCTTGACCGATCCAACACCGGGGAGCTGTTTTTT.

The chain links TRBV10-3 to TRBJ1-1; D gene unclear. Deletions cut 6 bases from V and 6 bases from J, with 8 bases between. This CDR3 region has 11 residues. Germline CDR1 ENHRY, CDR2 SYGVKD. CDR3 coding DNA: TGTGCCATCAGAGTGGACGCTGAAGCTTTCTTT. Translated: CAIRVDAEAFF.

The chain couples TRBV19 to TRBJ1-5, with D tentatively TRBD1 (5 bases). The CDR3 consists of 17 residues. The germline V gene has CDR1 LNHDA and CDR2 SQIVND (reference sequence). V dropped 5 bases and J dropped 1 base, with 18 bases sitting between them. The CDR3 spells CASSQADRGSSNQPQHF. The CDR3 DNA reads TGTGCCAGTAGTCAGGCCGATAGGGGATCGAGCAATCAGCCCCAGCATTTT. The variable domain in full, completed from reference TRBV19 and TRBJ1-5, reads DGGITQSPKYLFRKEGQNVTLSCEQNLNHDAMYWYRQDPGQGLRLIYYSQIVNDFQKGDIAEGYSVSREKKESFPLTVTSAQKNPTAFYLCASSQADRGSSNQPQHFGDGTRLSIL.

This clonotype showed up many times. V and J are TRBV6-1 and TRBJ1-5; no firm D call. The CDR3 contains 15 residues. V lost 7 bases and J lost 0, with 13 bases in between. Germline V gives CDR1 MNHNS, CDR2 SASEGT. The CDR3: CASKSDGNSNQPQHF. CDR3 sequence (DNA): TGTGCCAGCAAGTCAGACGGAAATAGCAATCAGCCCCAGCATTTT.

This clonotype occurred a few times. The V and J genes are TRBV10-3 and TRBJ2-7; 9 bases are a match to TRBD1. This CDR3 comprises 15 residues. J gave up 3 bases and V 4 bases, and 7 bases lay outside the gene matches. Germline lookup yields CDR1 ENHRY and CDR2 SYGVKD. For the CDR3, the DNA is TGTGCCATCAGTGTGGGACAGGGTTTTGACTACGAGCAGTACTTC. This gives the protein CAISVGQGFDYEQYF.

As for this clonotype: Without the conserved terminal phenylalanine or tryptophan, this CDR3 likely stems from a read error. V and J are TRBV7-2 and TRBJ2-3, with 9 bases identical to TRBD2. The V and J ends lost 3 bases and 6 bases, in that order; junction bases with no gene match: 4. This CDR3 is built from 14 residues. CDR1 and CDR2 from the germline V gene are SGHTA and FQGNSA. Here the CDR3 DNA reads TGTGCCAGCAGCTTCGCGGGGGGGCCGGATACGCAGTATTGT. This codes for CASSFAGGPDTQYC.

The V gene is TRBV30, the J gene TRBJ2-5; D unresolved. CDR1 and CDR2 (germline): GTSNPN, SVGIG (reference sequence). The CDR3 length is 13 residues. Trimming removed 4 bases at V and 4 bases at J, with 13 bases between. In DNA form, the CDR3 reads TGTGCCTGGACCGTGGGCGGAAGAGAGACCCAGTACTTC. It specifies CAWTVGGRETQYF. Filled out from reference TRBV30 and TRBJ2-5, the complete variable domain reads SQTIHQWPATLVQPVGSPLSLECTVEGTSNPNLYWYRQAAGRGLQLLFYSVGIGQISSEVPQNLSASRPQDRQFILSSKKLLLSDSGFYLCAWTVGGRETQYFGPGTRLLVL.

A few counts support this clonotype. The chain is built from TRBV7-9 and TRBJ1-4; D call uncertain. CDR1 SEHNR and CDR2 FQNEAQ come from the germline V gene (reference sequence). V gave up 2 bases and J gave up 0 bases, with 7 bases separating them. The CDR3 runs to 15 residues. CDR3 residues: CASSLRVSTNEKLFF. As DNA, the CDR3 is TGTGCCAGCAGCTTACGGGTCTCAACTAATGAAAAACTGTTTTTT.

The sample holds a few counts of this clonotype. The chain recombines TRBV23-1 with TRBJ2-3; perhaps TRBD1 as D (5 bases). TRBV23-1 has ORF status, its function being uncertain. V lost 3 bases, J lost 2 bases, and 18 bases lay in between. This CDR3 spans 17 amino acids. The CDR3 sequence: CASSQGPGRCHTDTQYF. The DNA of the CDR3 is TGCGCCAGCAGTCAGGGGCCGGGCCGATGTCACACAGATACGCAGTATTTT.

This clonotype was seen more than once but under ten times. This chain connects TRBV7-2 to TRBJ1-2; D might be TRBD1 (5 bases). Germline CDR1 reads SGHTA; CDR2 reads FQGNSA. V lost 0 bases, J lost 1 base, and 15 bases lay in between. This CDR3 is built from 17 residues. The CDR3 protein is CASSLAIGALVNYGYTF. The CDR3 DNA reads as TGTGCCAGCAGCTTAGCTATTGGGGCTCTGGTTAACTATGGCTACACCTTC.

The chain recombines TRBV29-1 with TRBJ1-1, with 10 bases identical to TRBD1. Germline assignment: CDR1 SQVTM and CDR2 ANQGSEA. There are 12 residues in the CDR3. V lost 4 bases, J lost 4 bases, and 0 bases stayed unmatched. CDR3 sequence: CSVGQGATEAFF. CDR3 bases: TGCAGCGTTGGACAGGGGGCCACTGAAGCTTTCTTT. Complete variable domain (other parts from reference TRBV29-1 and TRBJ1-1): SAVISQKPSRDICQRGTSLTIQCQVDSQVTMMFWYRQQPGQSLTLIATANQGSEATYESGFVIDKFPISRPNLTFSTLTVSNMSPEDSSIYLCSVGQGATEAFFGQGTRLTVV.

This chain joins TRBV19 and TRBJ2-7, with D unclear. This CDR3 has 12 amino acids. The germline V gene has CDR1 LNHDA and CDR2 SQIVND (reference sequence). With 3 bases removed from V and 5 bases from J, the gap between germline ends came to 8 bases. CDR3 sequence: CASSISVNEQYF. The CDR3 region has the DNA TGTGCCAGTAGTATTTCCGTGAACGAGCAGTACTTC.

Ten or more counts support this clonotype. The rearrangement links TRBV7-6 to TRBJ2-2; D ambiguous. The CDR3 sequence is 14 residues long. Trimming left V 1 base short and J 4 bases short, with 7 bases between. CDR1 is SGHVS, CDR2 FNYEAQ, per germline. The CDR3 spells CASSLGSTTGELFF. The DNA of the CDR3 is TGTGCCAGCAGCTTAGGTTCAACCACCGGGGAGCTGTTTTTT. Looking up the rest from reference TRBV7-6 and TRBJ2-2 gives the full variable domain: GAGVSQSPRYKVTKRGQDVALRCDPISGHVSLYWYRQALGQGPEFLTYFNYEAQQDKSGLPNDRFSAERPEGSISTLTIQRTEQRDSAMYRCASSLGSTTGELFFGEGSRLTVL.